This T cell receptor (beta chain) originates from a study of lymphopenia after photon versus proton radiotherapy. Study-wide findings and caveats: Under photons, naive T cells and diversity fell while effector/memory populations rose. Larger post-nadir TCR diversity loss correlated inversely with survival in deceased patients. Oligoclonal CD8+ Temra expansion after nadir drove photon patients' diversity drop. Authors raise, but do not show, better survival with proton therapy.

Comments on this clone: Its specificity is not known.

Sequencing used immunoSEQ multiplex PCR; TCRdb keeps in-frame clones, though not all of them. In the table there are 15,000 to 20,000 clones, 88% of which are singletons. The germline V gene has CDR1 SGHTS and CDR2 YDEGEE. The V gene end was trimmed by 3 bases and the J gene end by 4 bases; junction bases not matched to a gene: 6. The CDR3 is 15 residues long. The sequence was collected from a man between 65 and 79 years old with pancreatic cancer. Material: peripheral blood, obtained from a patient treated with proton-based radiotherapy. V and J are TRBV5-8 and TRBJ2-5, with TRBD1 matching over 10 bases. The DNA of the CDR3 is TGTGCCAGCAGCTCCGGGACAGGGGTTGGAGAGACCCAGTACTTC. It specifies CASSSGTGVGETQYF.